This T cell receptor (beta chain) was sequenced during a study of blood T cell repertoires in COVID-19. In the study overall: Samples representing acute and convalescent COVID-19 were sourced from the United States, Italy and Spain.

The V gene's germline CDR1 is SNHLY and CDR2 FYNNEI. CDR3 size: 13 residues. Trimming removed 8 bases at V and 6 bases at J, with 16 bases between. Generated by immunoSEQ multiplex PCR, the TCRdb table keeps only in-frame clones and is missing some. Among roughly 190,000 clones listed, around 80% were seen once. The table lists this clone with a few counts. The chain uses TRBV2 and TRBJ1-2; maybe TRBD1 (5 bases). The TCR originated in a man between 50 and 59 years old with active or convalescent COVID-19. The sample was peripheral blood. The DNA of the CDR3 is TGTGCCAGCCTACCGGGGGGAGGGGATGGCTACACCTTC. It codes for CASLPGGGDGYTF.